This T cell receptor beta chain was documented in a study of spatial heterogeneity in lung cancer (dated by TCRdb to about 2019). Concerning the study at large: More beta-chain than alpha-chain transcripts were consistently detected, likely reflecting higher beta-chain transcript abundance. Nonsynonymous mutation counts, determined by whole-exome sequencing of tumor tissue, were related to features of the TCR repertoire. Both alpha and beta chains were TCR-sequenced in about 240 tumor regions, 64 matched nontumor lung samples and roughly 50 PBMC samples obtained at surgery. In non-small cell lung cancer, the study made a quantitative comparison of TCR alpha and beta repertoires among multiple tumor regions, matched nontumor lung and blood. In the raw uncorrected reads, each unique combination of TCR and UMI appeared more than ten times on average.

In the case of this clonotype: The specificity of this receptor is unknown. Nothing much larger sits one base from this clone, and base qualities are not available.

The time point label for this specimen denotes: sample taken at primary tumor resection. Without any cell sorting, TCR sequencing was performed on whole RNA extracted either from tumor and nontumor lung tissue or from cryopreserved PBMC samples. Samples were obtained from 70 to 85 patients with early-stage, untreated non-small cell lung cancer from the lung TRACERx cohort. Patients were selected for TCR sequencing only if sufficient RNA was available from at least two tumor regions. Points the paper makes about the study in general: Additional single-cell paired TCR alpha and beta sequencing was considered necessary to confirm, at a functional level, the hypothesis that regional TCRs recognize regional mutations. Ubiquitous expanded tumor TCRs were found in blood more often at tumor resection than at routine follow-up.

The method behind the library was 5' RACE. Sequenced using a NextSeq 500. The TCR library protocol attached a unique molecular identifier to each TCR cDNA molecule to allow correction of PCR and sequencing errors. The original pipeline was this. TCR identification, UMI-based error correction and CDR3 extraction were performed with Decombinator tools. Expanded TCRs were defined as those above a frequency of 2 per 1,000, corresponding to the top 1% of the tumor frequency distribution. Renyi diversity was computed with the R vegan package after each repertoire had been subsampled 100 times to 5,000 TCRs. CDR3 similarity networks were constructed using string-kernel similarity of amino acid triplets, with links drawn between CDR3s whose pairwise similarity was above 0.82. TCRdb trimmed public reads at Q25 via fastp, called clones via MiXCR and kept in-frame beta chains. Duplicate CDR3 protein sequences are folded into a single record with the most common DNA and genes. In this record, the V and J calls reflect TCRdb's handling and not the investigators' own analysis. The sample table lists 30,000 or so distinct CDR3 sequences, 8.4% of them with a count of one. Around 36% of the sample belongs to the ten largest clones.

CDR1 and CDR2 (SGHRS, YFSETQ) derive from the germline V gene. Inclusive of the bounding cysteine and phenylalanine, the CDR3 is 15 residues long. Kept here is only the CDR3 DNA, which spans 45 bases and is read in frame from base 1. Cut back by 4 bases and 0 bases, the V and J ends lie 12 bases apart. The material sequenced was PBMCs, taken at surgery. The receptor was derived from a female donor with early-stage non-small cell lung cancer. In this chain, TRBV5-1 is recombined with TRBJ2-3; a weak D assignment points to TRBD1 (6 bases agree). The CDR3 loop reads CASSTIQGSTDTQYF. The nucleotides read TGCGCCAGCAGCACGATACAGGGTAGCACAGATACGCAGTATTTT.